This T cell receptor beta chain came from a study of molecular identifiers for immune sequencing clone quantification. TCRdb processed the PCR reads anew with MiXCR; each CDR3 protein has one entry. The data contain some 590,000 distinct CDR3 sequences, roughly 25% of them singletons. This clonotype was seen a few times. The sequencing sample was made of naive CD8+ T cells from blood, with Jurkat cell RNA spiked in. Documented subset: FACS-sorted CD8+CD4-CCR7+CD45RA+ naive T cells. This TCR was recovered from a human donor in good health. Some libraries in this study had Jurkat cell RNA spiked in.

The CDR3 DNA is TGTGCCATCAGTGATCGCTTTGGAGCAGGGGGCTATGATGAGAACACTGAAGCTTTCTTT. Protein product: CAISDRFGAGGYDENTEAFF. The chain joins TRBV10-3 to TRBJ1-1; 8 positions match TRBD1. CDR1 is ENHRY, CDR2 SYGVKD, per germline. The J segment lost 1 base and the V segment lost 3 bases, leaving 19 bases of the junction unmatched. The CDR3 runs 20 residues.